This T cell receptor beta chain is drawn from a study of Graves' ophthalmopathy and Graves' hyperthyroidism. The CDR3 totals 9 residues. Germline CDR1 is MNHEY and CDR2 is SVGEGT. RNA transcripts yielded amplified TCR beta CDR3 regions. The library came from an HTBI-primed first-round RT-PCR and a second-round multiplex PCR. TCRdb recomputed calls from the multiplex PCR reads with MiXCR, one row per CDR3 protein. The sample yields some 410,000 distinct CDR3 sequences, around a fifth seen once. This clonotype appeared many times. Its matching antigen is unknown. Study conclusions and caveats: Blood samples also showed most expanded thyroid clonotypes exceeding 0.001 frequency.

Hyperthyroidism was classified as stable if no ophthalmopathy occurred within 18 months of follow-up. From fresh peripheral blood, 8 to 10 ml in volume, the PBMCs were obtained. The sequencing sample was made of peripheral blood. This chain links TRBV6-2 or TRBV6-3 with TRBJ2-7, with D perhaps given as TRBD1 or TRBD2 (6 bases each). This TCR was sampled from a woman younger than 35 with stable Graves' hyperthyroidism. The CDR3 reads CARGDEQYF. Here the CDR3 DNA reads TGTGCAAGGGGGGACGAGCAGTACTTC.